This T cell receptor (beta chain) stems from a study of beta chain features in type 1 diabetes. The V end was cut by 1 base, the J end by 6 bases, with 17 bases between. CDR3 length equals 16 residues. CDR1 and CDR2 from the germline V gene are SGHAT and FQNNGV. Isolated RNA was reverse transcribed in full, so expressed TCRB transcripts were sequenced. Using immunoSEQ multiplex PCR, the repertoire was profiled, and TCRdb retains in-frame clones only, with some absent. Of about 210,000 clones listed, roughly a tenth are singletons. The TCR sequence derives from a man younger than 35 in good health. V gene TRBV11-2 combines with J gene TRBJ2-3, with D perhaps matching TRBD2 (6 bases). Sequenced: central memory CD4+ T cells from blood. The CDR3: CASSLGGRTYVDTQYF. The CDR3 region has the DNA TGTGCCAGCAGCTTAGGTGGGAGGACCTACGTGGATACGCAGTATTTT.